The sequence of this TCR beta chain was determined in a study of cytomegalovirus exposure and HLA in healthy donors. In germline, CDR1 is SGDLS, CDR2 YYNGEE. The V segment lost 4 bases and the J segment 0 bases; nucleotides outside the gene matches: 4. The CDR3 extends over 16 amino acids. With respect to this clone: Its matching antigen is unknown.

Every donor was a healthy person donating bone marrow. PCR involved 60 Vbeta and 13 Jbeta primers. Profiling relied on immunoSEQ multiplex PCR, and the TCRdb table lists in-frame clones only, not all of them. The sample has under 200,000 clones, around 82% seen once; the top ten hold 1.5% to 2%. Whole-study results and caveats: Sequencing depth roughly uniform across donors was assumed in presence/absence analyses. The authors later linked a missense DCLRE1C variant to TCR beta V- and J-gene trimming.

V and J are TRBV9 and TRBJ2-6; 7 positions match TRBD1. The sequenced sample consisted of PBMCs. The clonotype comes from a man aged 40-49 years in good health and CMV-seropositive. The CDR3 protein is CASSTRDSSGANVLTF. CDR3 coding DNA: TGTGCCAGCAGCACCCGGGACAGCTCTGGGGCCAACGTCCTGACTTTC.